The T cell receptor beta chain described here comes from a study of blood T cell repertoires in COVID-19 (dated by TCRdb to between 2020 and 2021). Some background on the complete study: Samples from collaborators originated in the United States, Italy and Spain and spanned both the acute and convalescent phases of COVID-19. The repertoires were released in a freely available public database meant as a resource for research on the immune response to SARS-CoV-2. The prospective study material was composed of cDNA or gDNA derived from T cells, B-cell-depleted T cells, or PBMCs. Sample metadata almost always included a de-identified subject ID, COVID-19 status, age in years and sex. Samples were obtained from the ongoing ImmuneRACE study (first 160 participants) and from about 1,300 subjects provided by 6 global collaborators. Deeply sampled blood TCRbeta repertoires from subjects exposed to, actively infected with, or recovered from COVID-19 were included in the dataset. HLA class I and class II types, where available, came from metadata supplied by the sample provider rather than from assay-based typing. Overall study results and their limits: The amount of clinical and demographic metadata varied by source and participant and was provided uncurated.

As to this clone: The clone's antigen remains unknown. No base-level quality is on record; no much larger clone is a single base apart.

Each collaborating institution followed its own protocols to collect whole blood in K2EDTA tubes. For TCRbeta analysis, collaborators shipped samples in one of three forms: frozen whole blood, isolated PBMCs, or DNA extracted from either of those sample types. TCRbeta CDR3 regions were amplified from genomic DNA by means of the immunoSEQ Assay, a bias-controlled multiplex PCR. Per the authors' processing: The number of nucleated cells in each sample was estimated from the amplification of reference gene primers within the assay. To quantify the absolute abundance of each unique TCRbeta CDR3 rearrangement, sequence reads were collapsed and filtered. For each sample, productive Simpson clonality was calculated by taking the square root of Simpson's diversity index across productive rearrangements. As stored in TCRdb, this immuneACCESS dataset retains in-frame rearrangements with V and J assigned. A fraction of the clones does not appear; measured against another copy, unresolved V genes explain less than half of the discrepancy, and the remainder lacks a known reason. Clone size and V and J calls were adopted from that table, with D and trimming inferred from the DNA. In this sample the table shows 90,000 or so clones, 90% of which occur a single time. Approximately 4% of the sample is taken by the ten largest.

Based on the germline V gene (reference sequence), the CDR1 and CDR2 sequences are MNHEY and SMNVEV. Trimming takes 6 bases from V and 5 bases from J, and the germline ends sit 20 bases apart. Its CDR3 holds 16 amino acids, cysteine through phenylalanine. Only the CDR3 DNA stays, 48 bases, in frame from base 1. Specimen: peripheral blood. This clonotype was sampled from a woman of 80 years or more with active or convalescent COVID-19. The sequence joins TRBV27 to TRBJ1-5; a tentative D match to TRBD1 spans 6 bases. The DNA is as follows: TGTGCCAGCAGCGACAGGAGGCCTCTTAGAGATCAGCCCCAGCATTTT. Translated, this is CASSDRRPLRDQPQHF.